A selection of T cell receptor beta chains follows, all from one sample in a study of blood T cell repertoires in COVID-19. Sequencing was performed with immunoSEQ multiplex PCR; in TCRdb, only in-frame clones are kept and a portion is missing. This table holds some 310,000 clones, nearly 90% found once. Sequencing input: peripheral blood. The receptors shown here come from a woman in her thirties or forties with COVID-19, enrolled during active disease. Both conserved end residues are part of each CDR3. Each record gives: D gene, V gene, J gene, CDR3 protein. A D gene is named only where the DNA matches it firmly.

>NA|TRBV6-5|TRBJ1-1
CASSFPGNTEAFF
>TRBD1|TRBV29-1|TRBJ2-1
CSGTRDRVGEQFF
>NA|TRBV5-1|TRBJ2-7
CASSLAGLAVSSYEQYF
>NA|TRBV27|TRBJ2-7
CASSPGSAEQYF
>TRBD2|TRBV27|TRBJ2-5
CASSLSGGAAAGERQETQYF
>TRBD1|TRBV7-3|TRBJ2-3
CASSFRQGADTQYF
>NA|TRBV7-2|TRBJ1-5
CASSLATSNQPQHF
>NA|TRBV5-4|TRBJ1-1
CASSLGGVGRGTEAFF
>NA|TRBV7-2|TRBJ1-6
CASSRGGAAYNSPLHF
>NA|TRBV5-1|TRBJ2-2
CASRLDPTGEPFF
>TRBD2|TRBV7-6|TRBJ2-1
CASSSTSGSYNEQFF
>NA|TRBV7-2|TRBJ1-1
CASSWPAGTEAFF
>NA|TRBV3-1/TRBV3-2|TRBJ1-2
CASSQDAGENYGYTF
>NA|TRBV19|TRBJ1-5
CASSEDTYQPQHF
>TRBD1|TRBV14|TRBJ1-1
CASSQELTGVEAFF
>TRBD2|TRBV19|TRBJ2-3
CASSTPGLRRGTDTQYF
>NA|TRBV12-3/TRBV12-4|TRBJ2-2
CASSPSPGGELFF
>NA|TRBV27|TRBJ2-7
CASSLSPPGHHSYEQYF
>TRBD2|TRBV27|TRBJ2-2
CASSGGTMSGELFF
>NA|TRBV10-3|TRBJ2-7
CAISELQYEQYF
>NA|TRBV3-1/TRBV3-2|TRBJ2-7
CASSQVNEQYF
>TRBD1|TRBV7-2|TRBJ1-2
CASSSRQGGGYTF
>TRBD1|TRBV27|TRBJ1-6
CASSPHRGRYNSPLHF
>TRBD2|TRBV19|TRBJ2-2
CASSPGDRRLAGKSTGELFF
>NA|TRBV7-3|TRBJ2-1
CASSARGNNEQFF
>TRBD1|TRBV23-1|TRBJ2-7
CASSQSPGTGPHEQYF
>TRBD1|TRBV11-2|TRBJ2-1
CASSLISGTGIFF
>TRBD2|TRBV25-1|TRBJ2-1
CASTDTLAGGAEQFF
>NA|TRBV19|TRBJ1-2
CASSIRGNYGYTF
>NA|TRBV28|TRBJ1-1
CASSLGLREAFF
>NA|TRBV28|TRBJ1-6
CASSLATSSYNSPLHF
>TRBD1|TRBV7-2|TRBJ2-7
CASSPLKWTGAHEQYF
>TRBD2|TRBV15|TRBJ2-3
CATSILGGSPDTQYF
>TRBD1|TRBV19|TRBJ1-1
CASSILLSRDRAGSEAFF
>NA|TRBV5-1|TRBJ2-2
CASSLAMDTGELFF
>NA|TRBV21-1|TRBJ1-2
CASSKGGRKGGNYGYTF
>NA|TRBV27|TRBJ1-3
CASSLGGSSFSGNTIYF
>TRBD2|TRBV7-6|TRBJ2-7
CASSYSGISYEQYF
>TRBD2|TRBV6-4|TRBJ2-3
CASSEGGGHTDTQYF
>TRBD1|TRBV10-1|TRBJ1-4
CASSPGQGAVKLFF
>TRBD1|TRBV2|TRBJ1-6
CASTRGTGWNNSPLHF
>TRBD1|TRBV7-8|TRBJ1-2
CASSLADRINYGYTF
>NA|TRBV27|TRBJ2-3
CASSLSTGLGDTQYF
>TRBD1|TRBV5-6|TRBJ1-6
CASSQDRVRNSPLHF
>TRBD1|TRBV7-2|TRBJ2-7
CASSLAVDRGHYEQYF
>TRBD1|TRBV27|TRBJ2-2
CASRGTGGAGELFF